In its sample, the clone carrying this T cell receptor beta chain was seen many times. Its antigen is currently unknown. The data stem from a study of early T cells in non-severe SARS-CoV-2 infection. About the research overall: The chains were unpaired, and the sequenced material was bulk RNA from unsorted whole blood.

Individual cDNA molecules received unique molecular identifiers during library preparation. TCRdb reprocessed the 5' RACE reads with MiXCR, giving one entry per CDR3 protein. This sample carries tens of thousands of distinct CDR3 sequences, around 6% of them seen once, and the ten largest clones take 6% to 7.5%. Germline lookup yields CDR1 SQVTM and CDR2 ANQGSEA. Trimming took 4 bases from V and 15 from J, leaving 13 bases between them. The CDR3 runs to 10 residues. Broader study findings: VDJdb matches were skewed toward anti-spike CD8 T cell responses.

This sequence was found in an adult who was a healthcare worker with PCR-confirmed SARS-CoV-2 infection or an uninfected control (not recorded which). Sequencing input: whole blood. The genes are TRBV29-1 and TRBJ2-1; D is possibly TRBD2 (5 bases). The CDR3 DNA follows: TGCAGCGTTGGTGAGGGCCTGGTGTTCTTC. Translating gives CSVGEGLVFF.